These 6 T cell receptor beta chains share one sample of origin, sequenced in a study of cytomegalovirus exposure and HLA in healthy donors. The study ran its PCR with 60 Vbeta and 13 Jbeta primers. The protocol was immunoSEQ multiplex PCR, while the TCRdb copy is restricted to in-frame clones and leaves out a portion. The table includes some 100,000 clones, approximately 71% detected once. The sample taken for sequencing was PBMCs. The receptors here all came from a woman between 18 and 29 years old in good health and CMV-seropositive.

This chain connects TRBV19 to TRBJ1-1, with D perhaps matching TRBD1 (6 bases). CDR1 is LNHDA, CDR2 SQIVND, per germline (reference sequence). The CDR3 is 14 amino acids. V lost 5 bases and J lost 1, with 11 bases in between. The CDR3 loop reads CASSAHRENTEAFF. CDR3 nucleotides: TGTGCCAGTAGTGCCCACAGGGAGAACACTGAAGCTTTCTTT.

The chain is built from TRBV30 and TRBJ2-1; 15 bases line up with TRBD2. Germline CDR1 and CDR2: GTSNPN and SVGIG (reference sequence). V was clipped by 0 bases and J by 4 bases; unmatched bases: 1. The CDR3 is made up of 16 amino acids. The CDR3 sequence: CAWSVGLAGGYNEQFF. The CDR3 nucleotides are TGTGCCTGGAGTGTGGGACTAGCGGGAGGATACAATGAGCAGTTCTTC. Complete variable domain (other parts from reference TRBV30 and TRBJ2-1): SQTIHQWPATLVQPVGSPLSLECTVEGTSNPNLYWYRQAAGRGLQLLFYSVGIGQISSEVPQNLSASRPQDRQFILSSKKLLLSDSGFYLCAWSVGLAGGYNEQFFGPGTRLTVL.

V gene TRBV30 combines with J gene TRBJ2-7; 8 bases line up with TRBD1. CDR3 size: 12 residues. In germline, CDR1 is GTSNPN, CDR2 SVGIG (reference sequence). V shed 1 base, J shed 7 bases, and the junction held 3 bases outside the gene matches. CDR3: CAWSGTGWEQYF. The CDR3 coding sequence is TGTGCCTGGAGTGGGACAGGGTGGGAGCAGTACTTC.

J is TRBJ2-3 and V is TRBV11-2; TRBD2 matches 7 bases. The germline gives CDR1 SGHAT, CDR2 FQNNGV. The V segment lost 1 base and the J segment 4 bases; nucleotides outside the gene matches: 11. The CDR3 consists of 17 residues. The chain's CDR3 is CASSLVGGSGSPDTQYF. As DNA, the CDR3 is TGTGCCAGCAGCTTAGTGGGGGGTAGCGGGTCCCCAGATACGCAGTATTTT.

This clone was observed a single time. This sequence joins TRBV5-1 and TRBJ1-1, with 8 bases that match TRBD1. Per the germline V gene, CDR1 is SGHRS and CDR2 is YFSETQ. V lost 4 bases and J lost 1; bases outside the gene matches: 9. The CDR3 contains 16 residues. The CDR3 loop is CASSPRSTGANTEAFF. The CDR3 DNA is TGCGCCAGCAGCCCCCGATCGACAGGGGCGAACACTGAAGCTTTCTTT.

The J gene is TRBJ1-1, the V gene TRBV29-1, with D possibly matching TRBD1 (6 bases). V was clipped by 4 bases and J by 3 bases, with 15 bases between them. The V gene's germline CDR1 is SQVTM and CDR2 ANQGSEA. The CDR3 consists of 14 residues. This chain's CDR3 is CSVGSAGEYTEAFF. The CDR3 region has the DNA TGCAGCGTTGGGAGTGCAGGGGAATACACTGAAGCTTTCTTT.